This T cell receptor beta chain was sequenced during a study of blood T cell repertoires in COVID-19. Sequencing used immunoSEQ multiplex PCR; TCRdb keeps in-frame clones, though not all of them. The sample shows 200,000 or so clones, roughly 88% of them seen only once. This CDR3 is 17 amino acids long. The J segment lost 4 bases and the V segment lost 2 bases, leaving 11 bases of the junction unmatched. Germline CDR1 is LGHDT and CDR2 is YNNKEL (reference sequence). Sequencing was carried out using peripheral blood. The sequence was obtained from a woman aged 35 to 49 who had recovered from COVID-19. V usage is TRBV3-1 (or the pseudogene TRBV3-2) and J usage is TRBJ2-3; 8 positions match TRBD2. This chain's CDR3 is CASSQRISGAGPDTQYF. The CDR3 bases are TGTGCCAGCAGCCAAAGGATTAGCGGGGCGGGTCCAGATACGCAGTATTTT.